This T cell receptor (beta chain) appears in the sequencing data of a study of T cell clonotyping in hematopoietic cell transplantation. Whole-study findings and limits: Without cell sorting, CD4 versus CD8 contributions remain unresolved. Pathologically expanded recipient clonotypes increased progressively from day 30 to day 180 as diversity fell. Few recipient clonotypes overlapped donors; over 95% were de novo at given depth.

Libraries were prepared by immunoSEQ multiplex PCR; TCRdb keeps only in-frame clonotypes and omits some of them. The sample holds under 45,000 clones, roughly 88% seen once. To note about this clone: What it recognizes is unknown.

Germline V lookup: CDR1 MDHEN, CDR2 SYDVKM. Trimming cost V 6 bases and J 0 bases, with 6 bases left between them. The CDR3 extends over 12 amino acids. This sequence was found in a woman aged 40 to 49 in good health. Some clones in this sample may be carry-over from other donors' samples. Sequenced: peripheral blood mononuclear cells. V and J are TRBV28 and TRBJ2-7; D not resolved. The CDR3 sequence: CASRASSYEQYF. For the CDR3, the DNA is TGTGCCAGCAGGGCGAGCTCCTACGAGCAGTACTTC.